This T cell receptor beta chain was sequenced in a study of T cell repertoires in cytomegalovirus infection. TCRdb independently ran MiXCR on the reads; one entry per CDR3 protein. Of 550,000 to 850,000 distinct CDR3 sequences listed, 30% to 35% are singletons. V lost 3 bases, J lost 2 bases, and 4 bases lay in between. The CDR3 covers 13 residues. Germline CDR1 and CDR2: MRHNA and SNTAGT. As concerns this clonotype: Its antigen is as yet unknown.

The specimen comprised cultured PBMCs, sampled from culture after CMV antigen stimulation. This rearrangement joins TRBV6-4 to TRBJ2-2; D gene uncertain. The source of this sequence is a human donor in good health (CMV status not recorded). Some clones in this sample may be carry-over from other donors' samples. The CDR3 here is CASSEGNTGELFF. The CDR3 nucleotides are TGTGCCAGCAGTGAAGGAAACACCGGGGAGCTGTTTTTT.